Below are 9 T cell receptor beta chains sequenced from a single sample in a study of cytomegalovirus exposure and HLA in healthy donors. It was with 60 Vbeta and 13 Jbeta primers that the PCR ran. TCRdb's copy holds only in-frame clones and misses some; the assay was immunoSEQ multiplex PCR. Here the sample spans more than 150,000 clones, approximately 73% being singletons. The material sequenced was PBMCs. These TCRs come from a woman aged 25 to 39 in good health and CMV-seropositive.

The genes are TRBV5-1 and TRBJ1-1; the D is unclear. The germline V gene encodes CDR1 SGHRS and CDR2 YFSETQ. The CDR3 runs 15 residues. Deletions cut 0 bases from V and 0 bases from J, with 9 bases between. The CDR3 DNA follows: TGCGCCAGCAGCTTGGCCACATACATGAACACTGAAGCTTTCTTT. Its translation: CASSLATYMNTEAFF. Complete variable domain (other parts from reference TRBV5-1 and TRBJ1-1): KAGVTQTPRYLIKTRGQQVTLSCSPISGHRSVSWYQQTPGQGLQFLFEYFSETQRNKGNFPGRFSGRQFSNSRSEMNVSTLELGDSALYLCASSLATYMNTEAFFGQGTRLTVV.

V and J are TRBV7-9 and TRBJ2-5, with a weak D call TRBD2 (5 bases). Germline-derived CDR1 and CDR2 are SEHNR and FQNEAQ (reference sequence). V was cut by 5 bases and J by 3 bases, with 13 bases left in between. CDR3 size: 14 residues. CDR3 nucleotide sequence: TGTGCCAGCAGCCCTCGGGCGCGGGAAGAGACCCAGTACTTC. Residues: CASSPRAREETQYF.

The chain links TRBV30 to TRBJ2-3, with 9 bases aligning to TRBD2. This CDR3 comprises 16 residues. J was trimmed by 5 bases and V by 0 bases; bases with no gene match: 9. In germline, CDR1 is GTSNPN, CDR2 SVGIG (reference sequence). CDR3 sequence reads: CAWSVLRGGGGDTQYF. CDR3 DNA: TGTGCCTGGAGTGTATTGAGGGGCGGGGGGGGAGATACGCAGTATTTT.

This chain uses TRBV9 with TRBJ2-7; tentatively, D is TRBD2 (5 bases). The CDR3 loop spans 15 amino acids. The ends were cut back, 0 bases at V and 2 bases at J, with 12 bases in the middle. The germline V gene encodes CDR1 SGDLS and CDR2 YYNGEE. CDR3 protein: CASSVEPLGAYEQYF. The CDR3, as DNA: TGTGCCAGCAGCGTAGAGCCGTTGGGAGCCTACGAGCAGTACTTC.

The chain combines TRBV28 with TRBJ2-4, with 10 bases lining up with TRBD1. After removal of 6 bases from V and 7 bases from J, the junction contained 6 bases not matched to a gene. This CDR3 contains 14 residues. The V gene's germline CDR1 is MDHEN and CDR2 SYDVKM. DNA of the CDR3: TGTGCCAGCAGCCGGGACAGGGGATCGAACATTCAGTACTTC. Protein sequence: CASSRDRGSNIQYF.

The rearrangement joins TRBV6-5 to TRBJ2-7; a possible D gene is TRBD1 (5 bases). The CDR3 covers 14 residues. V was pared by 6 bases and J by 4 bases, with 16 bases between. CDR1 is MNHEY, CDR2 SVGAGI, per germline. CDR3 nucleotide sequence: TGTGCCAGCAGGGTCCCAGGACAACCTTACGAGCAGTACTTC. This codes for CASRVPGQPYEQYF.

The CDR3 sequence is CASSTQTYEQYF. The DNA of the CDR3 is TGTGCCAGCAGCACCCAAACATACGAGCAGTACTTC. The J gene is TRBJ2-7, the V gene TRBV21-1; TRBD1, the D gene given by the table, was not confirmed from the DNA. TRBV21-1 is annotated as a pseudogene. The CDR3 runs to 12 residues.

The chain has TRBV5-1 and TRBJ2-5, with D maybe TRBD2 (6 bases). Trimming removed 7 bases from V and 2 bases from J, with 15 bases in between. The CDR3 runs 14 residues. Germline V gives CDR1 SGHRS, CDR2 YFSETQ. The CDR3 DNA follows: TGCGCCAGCGTCCGGGACTCCCGACAAGAGACCCAGTACTTC. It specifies CASVRDSRQETQYF.

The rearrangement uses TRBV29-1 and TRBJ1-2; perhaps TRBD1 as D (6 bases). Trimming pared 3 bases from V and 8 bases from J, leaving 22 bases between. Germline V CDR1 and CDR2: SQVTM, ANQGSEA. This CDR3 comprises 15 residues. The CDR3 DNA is TGCAGCGTTGAGGGGGCGATTAATACCTTGGGGGGCTACACCTTC. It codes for CSVEGAINTLGGYTF.